Below are 24 T cell receptor beta chains sequenced from a single sample in a study of T cell repertoires in ileal Crohn's disease. Here immunoSEQ multiplex PCR was the method, and the copy in TCRdb shows in-frame clones only, minus some. Of several thousand clones listed, 74% were seen once; the top ten hold around 9%. The time point denotes: proximal margin of the surgical specimen (macroscopically non-inflamed). Sequenced: ileal tissue. These receptor sequences come from an adult with Crohn's disease.

This chain links TRBV9 with TRBJ2-7; 9 bases fit TRBD1. Per the germline V gene, CDR1 is SGDLS and CDR2 is YYNGEE. V shed 4 bases and J 6 bases; nucleotides not matched to a gene: 8. There are 14 residues in the CDR3. CDR3 sequence reads: CASSRTGVWGEQYF. Written as DNA, the CDR3 is TGTGCCAGCAGCAGGACAGGGGTATGGGGCGAGCAGTACTTC.

This clone is labeled as medium-sized. The chain joins TRBV4-1 to TRBJ1-5; unclear D gene. Germline CDR1 reads MGHRA; CDR2 reads YSYEKL. Between the trimmed V and J ends, which lost 3 bases and 1 base, there was a span of 10 bases. The CDR3 runs 15 residues. For the CDR3, the DNA is TGCGCCAGCAGCCAGTCGGGGTTCAGCAATCAGCCCCAGCATTTT. It is translated as CASSQSGFSNQPQHF.

The gene calls are TRBV29-1 and TRBJ2-7; D is undetermined. This CDR3 region has 14 residues. In germline, CDR1 is SQVTM, CDR2 ANQGSEA. Trimming cost V 1 base and J 2 bases, with 12 bases left between them. This CDR3 reads CSVEVQTDTYEQYF. The DNA of the CDR3 is TGCAGCGTTGAAGTCCAGACGGATACCTACGAGCAGTACTTC.

The chain employs TRBV7-2 and TRBJ1-3, with D unresolved. V was trimmed by 5 bases and J by 6 bases, leaving 8 bases between them. The CDR3 length is 12 residues. Germline-derived CDR1 and CDR2 are SGHTA and FQGNSA. CDR3 protein: CASSPGLNTIYF. CDR3 coding DNA: TGTGCCAGCAGCCCCGGGTTAAACACCATATATTTT. The whole variable domain, filled in from reference TRBV7-2 and TRBJ1-3, reads GAGVSQSPSNKVTEKGKDVELRCDPISGHTALYWYRQSLGQGLEFLIYFQGNSAPDKSGLPSDRFSAERTGGSVSTLTIQRTQQEDSAVYLCASSPGLNTIYFGEGSWLTVV.

This clone was counted between two and nine times. This chain joins TRBV27 and TRBJ1-1, with 10 bases that match TRBD1. This CDR3 has 15 residues. J was trimmed by 1 base and V by 5 bases; bases with no gene match: 4. CDR1 and CDR2 (germline): MNHEY, SMNVEV (reference sequence). The CDR3 bases are TGTGCCAGCAGTCTGACAGGGGGCACGAACACTGAAGCTTTCTTT. Residues: CASSLTGGTNTEAFF.

This sequence joins TRBV7-6 and TRBJ2-1; TRBD2 is a possible D gene (5 bases). This CDR3 is built from 13 residues. Germline lookup yields CDR1 SGHVS and CDR2 FNYEAQ. V lost 5 bases and J 4 bases, leaving 9 bases between the germline ends. The chain's CDR3 is CASSPGGYNEQFF. The CDR3 DNA sequence: TGTGCCAGCAGCCCCGGAGGATACAATGAGCAGTTCTTC.

This chain joins TRBV15 and TRBJ2-1, with 10 bases lining up with TRBD2. V lost 0 bases and J lost 14; bases outside the gene matches: 10. There are 15 residues in the CDR3. Germline V lookup: CDR1 LNHNV, CDR2 YYDKDF (reference sequence). CDR3 loop: CATSRDRDSGGRKFF. CDR3 nucleotide sequence: TGTGCCACCAGCAGAGATCGGGATAGCGGGGGGAGAAAGTTCTTC.

This chain joins TRBV21-1 and TRBJ1-1. TRBV21-1 is annotated as a pseudogene. The CDR3 loop spans 12 amino acids. The CDR3 reads CASRGGMSEAFF. CDR3 nucleotide sequence: TGTGCCAGCAGGGGGGGAATGAGTGAAGCTTTCTTT.

The V and J genes are TRBV7-2 and TRBJ2-1; D unclear. Germline CDR1 and CDR2: SGHTA and FQGNSA. V was shortened by 0 bases and J by 8 bases, with 17 bases between the two germline ends. The CDR3 length is 16 residues. CDR3 loop: CASSLAGWKDADEQFF. CDR3 bases: TGTGCCAGCAGCTTAGCGGGTTGGAAAGACGCAGATGAGCAGTTCTTC.

This clone was seen a handful of times. J is TRBJ1-1 and V is TRBV27, with D maybe TRBD1 (6 bases). Trimming left V 1 base short and J 5 bases short, with 20 bases between. Germline values: CDR1 MNHEY, CDR2 SMNVEV (reference sequence). The CDR3 spans 17 residues. The CDR3 region has the DNA TGTGCCAGCAGTTTATTGGGCAGGGGAGGGGCAGGGACTGAAGCTTTCTTT. The encoded protein is CASSLLGRGGAGTEAFF.

This clone was counted a few times. The V call is TRBV9, the J call TRBJ1-3; possible D gene TRBD1, 6 bases. This CDR3 has 15 residues. CDR1 is SGDLS and CDR2 is YYNGEE in the germline V gene. V was cut by 2 bases and J by 3 bases, with 12 bases left in between. The CDR3 DNA follows: TGTGCCAGCAGCGTGACGCAGGGGAATGGAAACACCATATATTTT. This translates into CASSVTQGNGNTIYF.

Concerning this clone itself: Other DNA sequences in this sample translate to the same CDR3. The chain couples TRBV5-1 to TRBJ2-7; 9 nucleotides align to TRBD1. Germline V gives CDR1 SGHRS, CDR2 YFSETQ. V was clipped by 1 base and J by 0 bases; unmatched bases: 5. This CDR3 has 16 amino acids. The CDR3 reads CASSLSPGQGSYEQYF. DNA of the CDR3: TGCGCCAGCAGCTTGTCTCCGGGACAGGGCTCCTACGAGCAGTACTTC.

This clone has just one count. The chain uses TRBV7-9 and TRBJ2-3, with TRBD2 matching over 7 bases. CDR1 is SEHNR, CDR2 FQNEAQ, per germline (reference sequence). V lost 7 bases and J lost 6; bases outside the gene matches: 7. The CDR3 loop spans 13 amino acids. Here the CDR3 reads CASKSGASDTQYF. As DNA, the CDR3 is TGTGCCAGCAAAAGCGGGGCCTCCGATACGCAGTATTTT. Combining the CDR3 with reference TRBV7-9 and TRBJ2-3 gives the whole variable domain DTGVSQNPRHKITKRGQNVTFRCDPISEHNRLYWYRQTLGQGPEFLTYFQNEAQLEKSRLLSDRFSAERPKGSFSTLEIQRTEQGDSAMYLCASKSGASDTQYFGPGTRLTVL.

J is TRBJ1-1 and V is TRBV7-3; D is ambiguous. Germline CDR1 and CDR2: SGHTA and FQGTGA. The CDR3 extends over 14 amino acids. The V and J ends lost 5 bases and 5 bases respectively, with 15 bases between them. The chain's CDR3 is CASSLASAPTEAFF. As DNA, the CDR3 is TGTGCCAGCAGCCTTGCCTCGGCCCCAACTGAAGCTTTCTTT.

The V gene is TRBV7-2, the J gene TRBJ2-3, with D possibly being TRBD2 (6 bases). CDR1 and CDR2 from the germline V gene are SGHTA and FQGNSA. This CDR3 spans 14 amino acids. Deletions cut 4 bases from V and 5 bases from J, with 13 bases between. CDR3 coding DNA: TGTGCCAGCAGCTATAGCGGCTCACAAGATACGCAGTATTTT. Translating it yields CASSYSGSQDTQYF.

This clone was counted between two and nine times. The chain employs TRBV27 and TRBJ2-3; D is perhaps TRBD2 (5 bases). In germline, CDR1 is MNHEY, CDR2 SMNVEV (reference sequence). The CDR3 loop spans 13 amino acids. The V and J ends lost 5 bases and 11 bases respectively, with 17 bases between them. For the CDR3, the DNA is TGTGCCAGCAGTGGAGGTGCCCGCAGTCAGCAGTATTTT. It yields the protein CASSGGARSQQYF.

This clone appeared a few times. The V call is TRBV7-3, the J call TRBJ2-3, with TRBD2 identical over 12 bases. This CDR3 region has 18 residues. CDR1 and CDR2 (germline): SGHTA, FQGTGA. V lost 5 bases, J lost 3 bases, and 12 bases stayed unmatched. The CDR3 sequence is CASSPIIRLAGETDTQYF. For the CDR3, the DNA is TGTGCCAGCAGCCCCATAATCCGACTAGCGGGAGAAACAGATACGCAGTATTTT.

The genes are TRBV7-3 and TRBJ1-5; possible D gene TRBD1, 6 bases. In germline, CDR1 is SGHTA, CDR2 FQGTGA. V lost 5 bases to trimming and J lost 7 bases, with 12 bases between them. The CDR3 has 13 residues. The CDR3 coding sequence is TGTGCCAGCAGCGCACAGGGTGGGCAGCCCCAGCATTTT. This translates into CASSAQGGQPQHF.

This chain links TRBV5-8 with TRBJ2-3; D gene ambiguous. V lost 1 base and J lost 4, with 13 bases in between. CDR3 length equals 15 residues. Germline V gene lookup returns CDR1 SGHTS and CDR2 YDEGEE. The CDR3: CASSLMIGRSDTQYF. In nucleotides, the CDR3 is TGTGCCAGCAGCTTGATGATTGGGCGGTCAGATACGCAGTATTTT.

This sequence joins TRBV27 and TRBJ1-2, with D maybe TRBD1 (6 bases). Trimming removed 5 bases from V and 8 bases from J, with 36 bases in between. In germline, CDR1 is MNHEY, CDR2 SMNVEV (reference sequence). This CDR3 spans 20 amino acids. The CDR3 sequence is CASSQKPRSVLGHLLKGYTF. CDR3 nucleotides: TGTGCCAGCAGTCAAAAACCGCGATCTGTATTGGGACATCTTCTGAAGGGCTACACCTTC.

In its sample, this clone is medium-sized. The chain is built from TRBV30 and TRBJ1-1; 8 bases fit TRBD1. V trimming: 1 base; J trimming: 4 bases; junction bases outside the gene matches: 5. The length of the CDR3 is 14 residues. Germline-derived CDR1 and CDR2 are GTSNPN and SVGIG (reference sequence). CDR3 sequence: CAWSGQGRSTEAFF. CDR3 bases: TGTGCCTGGAGTGGACAGGGGCGATCCACTGAAGCTTTCTTT.

This clone was observed a single time. V usage is TRBV27 and J usage is TRBJ2-4, with TRBD2 matching 12 bases. The CDR3 totals 13 residues. Germline-derived CDR1 and CDR2 are MNHEY and SMNVEV (reference sequence). The V and J ends lost 5 bases and 8 bases, in that order; junction bases with no gene match: 1. The CDR3 DNA reads TGTGCCAGCAGTCGACTAGCGGGAGACATTCAGTACTTC. Residues: CASSRLAGDIQYF.

CDR3 region: CASNGGAAYGYTF. The CDR3 region has the DNA TGTGCCAGTAATGGAGGGGCCGCCTATGGCTACACCTTC. This chain links TRBV19 with TRBJ1-2, with D possibly being TRBD1 (5 bases). The CDR3 length is 13 residues. Germline assignment: CDR1 LNHDA and CDR2 SQIVND (reference sequence). V lost 7 bases, J lost 4 bases, and 13 bases lay in between.

The sample holds one count of this clone. The V gene is TRBV7-6, the J gene TRBJ1-1, with 9 bases lining up with TRBD1. The germline gives CDR1 SGHVS, CDR2 FNYEAQ. V lost 5 bases to trimming and J lost 11 bases; unmatched junction nucleotides: 12. The CDR3 has 14 residues. The CDR3 loop reads CASSDPDRGREAFF. For the CDR3, the DNA is TGTGCCAGCAGCGATCCCGACAGGGGGAGAGAGGCTTTCTTT.